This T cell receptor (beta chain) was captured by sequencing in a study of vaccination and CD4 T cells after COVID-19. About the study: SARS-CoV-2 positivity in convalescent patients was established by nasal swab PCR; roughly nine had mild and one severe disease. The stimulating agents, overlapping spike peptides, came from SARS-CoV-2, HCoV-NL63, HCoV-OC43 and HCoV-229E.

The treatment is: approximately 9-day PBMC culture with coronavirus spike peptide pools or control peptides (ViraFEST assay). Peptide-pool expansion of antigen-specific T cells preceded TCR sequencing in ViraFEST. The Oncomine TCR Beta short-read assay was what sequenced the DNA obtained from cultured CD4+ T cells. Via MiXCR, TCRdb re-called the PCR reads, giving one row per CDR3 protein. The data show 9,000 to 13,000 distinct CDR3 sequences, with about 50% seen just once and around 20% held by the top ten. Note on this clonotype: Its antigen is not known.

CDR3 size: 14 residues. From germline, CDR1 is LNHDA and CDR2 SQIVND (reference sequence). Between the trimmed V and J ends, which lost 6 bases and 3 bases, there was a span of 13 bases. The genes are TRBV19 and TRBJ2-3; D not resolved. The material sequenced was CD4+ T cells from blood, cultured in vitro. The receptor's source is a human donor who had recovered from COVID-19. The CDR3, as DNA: TGTGCCAGTAGCCGGCAGGCTGGGACAGATACGCAGTATTTT. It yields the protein CASSRQAGTDTQYF.